This TCR beta chain appears in the sequencing data of a study of cytomegalovirus exposure and HLA in healthy donors. The PCR used 60 Vbeta and 13 Jbeta primers. TCRdb's copy holds only in-frame clones and misses some; the assay was immunoSEQ multiplex PCR. The table records about 120,000 clones, 74% of them present only once. The CDR3 has 19 residues. Looked up from germline, CDR1 is SGHVS and CDR2 is FNYEAQ. Trimming cost V 4 bases and J 4 bases; bases outside gene matches: 10. General study points: Overall, approximately 150 TCR beta chains were annotated as cytomegalovirus-associated.

To note about this clone: The target antigen is unknown.

The receptor's source is a human donor in good health. Sequenced material: PBMCs. J is TRBJ2-1 and V is TRBV7-6; 16 nucleotides match TRBD2. The CDR3 reads CASSSGLAGGPQMYNEQFF. The CDR3 coding sequence is TGTGCCAGCAGCTCGGGACTAGCGGGAGGGCCCCAGATGTACAATGAGCAGTTCTTC. Filled out from reference TRBV7-6 and TRBJ2-1, the complete variable domain reads GAGVSQSPRYKVTKRGQDVALRCDPISGHVSLYWYRQALGQGPEFLTYFNYEAQQDKSGLPNDRFSAERPEGSISTLTIQRTEQRDSAMYRCASSSGLAGGPQMYNEQFFGPGTRLTVL.